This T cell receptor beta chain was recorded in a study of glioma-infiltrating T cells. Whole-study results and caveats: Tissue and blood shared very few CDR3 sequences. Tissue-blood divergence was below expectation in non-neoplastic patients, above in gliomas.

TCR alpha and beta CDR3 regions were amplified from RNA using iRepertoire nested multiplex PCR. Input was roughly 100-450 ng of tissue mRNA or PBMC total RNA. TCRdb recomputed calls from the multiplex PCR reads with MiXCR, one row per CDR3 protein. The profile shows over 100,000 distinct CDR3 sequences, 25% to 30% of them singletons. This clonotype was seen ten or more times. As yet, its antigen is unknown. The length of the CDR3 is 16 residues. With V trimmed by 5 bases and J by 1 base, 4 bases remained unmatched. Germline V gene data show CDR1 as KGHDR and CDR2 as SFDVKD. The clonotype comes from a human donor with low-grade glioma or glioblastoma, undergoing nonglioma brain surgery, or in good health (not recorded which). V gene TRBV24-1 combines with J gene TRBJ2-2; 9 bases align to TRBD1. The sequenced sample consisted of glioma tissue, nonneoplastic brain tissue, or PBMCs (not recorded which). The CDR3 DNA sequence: TGTGCCACCAGTGCCCCGGGACAGGGGAACACCGGGGAGCTGTTTTTT. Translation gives CATSAPGQGNTGELFF.